The sample holds a few counts of the clone carrying this T cell receptor beta chain. Its antigen is as yet unknown. 60 Vbeta and 13 Jbeta primers were used in PCR. Data came from immunoSEQ multiplex PCR; TCRdb stores just in-frame clones and leaves some out. The sample has some 170,000 clones; approximately 80% are singletons. The CDR3 runs to 15 residues. In germline, CDR1 is SGHNT, CDR2 YYREEE (reference sequence). J gave up 4 bases and V 3 bases, and 7 bases lay outside the gene matches. These data are taken from a study of cytomegalovirus exposure and HLA in healthy donors. Regarding the study as a whole: By HLA locus, TCR association rates varied in a later analysis, with DRB1 showing the most and HLA-C the fewest. Prior analysis indicated that the majority of TCR beta V segments exhibited productivity approximately 90% or approximately 30% of the time. The authors later linked a missense DCLRE1C variant to TCR beta V- and J-gene trimming.

This sequence joins TRBV5-4 and TRBJ2-5; 9 bases map to TRBD2. This receptor was obtained from a woman aged 25-40 years in good health and CMV-seronegative. Input material: PBMCs. The CDR3 loop reads CASSSAGGLSETQYF. The CDR3, as DNA: TGTGCCAGCAGCTCGGCGGGGGGGCTGTCAGAGACCCAGTACTTC.